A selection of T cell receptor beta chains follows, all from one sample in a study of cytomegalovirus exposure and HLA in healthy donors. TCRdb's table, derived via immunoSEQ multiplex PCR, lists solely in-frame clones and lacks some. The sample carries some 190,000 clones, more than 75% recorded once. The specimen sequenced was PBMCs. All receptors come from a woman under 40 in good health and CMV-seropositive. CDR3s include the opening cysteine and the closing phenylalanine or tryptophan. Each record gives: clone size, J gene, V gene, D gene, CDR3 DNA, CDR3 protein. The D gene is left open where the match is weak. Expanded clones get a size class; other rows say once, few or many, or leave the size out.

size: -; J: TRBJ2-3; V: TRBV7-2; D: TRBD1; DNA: TGTGCCAGCAGGAGATCGACAGGGCGCACAGATACGCAGTATTTT; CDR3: CASRRSTGRTDTQYF
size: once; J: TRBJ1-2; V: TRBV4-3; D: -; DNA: TGCGCCAGCAGCCAAGATCTAATCGGGACACCTAACTATGGCTACACCTTC; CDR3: CASSQDLIGTPNYGYTF
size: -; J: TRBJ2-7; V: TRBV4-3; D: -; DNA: TGCGCCAGCAGCCACCCAAATCCCGACACTCCATACGAGCAGTACTTC; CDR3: CASSHPNPDTPYEQYF
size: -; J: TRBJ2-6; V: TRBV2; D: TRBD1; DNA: TGTGCCAGCAGACAGGGGGCGTTTTCTGGGGCCAACGTCCTGACTTTC; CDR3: CASRQGAFSGANVLTF
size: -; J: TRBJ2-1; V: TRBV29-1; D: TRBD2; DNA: TGCAGCGTCGTGGGACTAGCGCGGAGCTCCTACAATGAGCAGTTCTTC; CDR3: CSVVGLARSSYNEQFF
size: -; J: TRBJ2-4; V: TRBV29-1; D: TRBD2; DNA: TGCAGCGTTGCGGCGGGGGGGTTGGCCAAAAACATTCAGTACTTC; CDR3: CSVAAGGLAKNIQYF
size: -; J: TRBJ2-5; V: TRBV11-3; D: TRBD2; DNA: TGTGCCAGCACCCTAGCGGGGGGGCGATTCCAAGAGACCCAGTACTTC; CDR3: CASTLAGGRFQETQYF
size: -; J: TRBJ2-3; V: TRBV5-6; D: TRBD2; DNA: TGTGCCAGCAGCTTGGTCGGGGGGGATACGCAGTATTTT; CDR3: CASSLVGGDTQYF
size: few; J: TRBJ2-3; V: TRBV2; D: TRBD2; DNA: TGTGCCATGAAGACTAGCGGGGGAGTTCTAGATACGCAGTATTTT; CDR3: CAMKTSGGVLDTQYF
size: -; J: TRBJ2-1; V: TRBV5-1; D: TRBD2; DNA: TGCGCCAGCAGCTTGGGAGCGGGGGGCTCCTACAATGAGCAGTTCTTC; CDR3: CASSLGAGGSYNEQFF
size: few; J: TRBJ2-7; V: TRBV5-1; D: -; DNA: TGCGCCAGCAGCCAAGGACAATTCTCCTACGAGCAGTACTTC; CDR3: CASSQGQFSYEQYF
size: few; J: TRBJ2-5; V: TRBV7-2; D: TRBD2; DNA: TGTGCCAGCAGCCTACTAGCGGGGTTGGGAGGGGAGACCCAGTACTTC; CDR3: CASSLLAGLGGETQYF
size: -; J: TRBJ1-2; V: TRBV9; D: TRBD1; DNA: TGTGCCAGCACCCTACAGGGGCCCTATGGCTACACCTTC; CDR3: CASTLQGPYGYTF
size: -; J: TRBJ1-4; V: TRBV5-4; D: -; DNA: TGTGCCAGCAGCTTGGCTGGAGGGGCTAATGAAAAACTGTTTTTT; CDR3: CASSLAGGANEKLFF
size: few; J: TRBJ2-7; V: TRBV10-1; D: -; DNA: TGCGCCAGCAGTGATTCCCAGGGCAGTTACTACGAGCAGTACTTC; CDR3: CASSDSQGSYYEQYF
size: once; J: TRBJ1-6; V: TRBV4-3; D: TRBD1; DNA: TGCGCCAGCAGCCAGGTTCTCGTGGACAGGCCGGTAAGGGATAATTCACCCCTCCACTTT; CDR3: CASSQVLVDRPVRDNSPLHF
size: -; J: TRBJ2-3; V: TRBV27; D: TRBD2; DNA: TGTGCCAGCAGTTGGGGACTAGCGACAGATACGCAGTATTTT; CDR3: CASSWGLATDTQYF
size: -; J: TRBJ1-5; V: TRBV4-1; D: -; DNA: TGCGCCAGCAGCCCTCAACTGAGGGCGGGGGAGCCCCAGCATTTT; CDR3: CASSPQLRAGEPQHF
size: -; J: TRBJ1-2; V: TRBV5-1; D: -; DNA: TGCGCCGGCTGGACGGAGGAGTTGGGCTACACCTTC; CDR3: CAGWTEELGYTF
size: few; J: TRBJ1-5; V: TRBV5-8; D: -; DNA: TGTGCCAGCAGCTTGGCGGCAGGGTTTGGTCAGCCCCAGCATTTT; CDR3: CASSLAAGFGQPQHF
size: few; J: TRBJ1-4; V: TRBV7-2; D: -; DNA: TGTGCCAGCAGCTTAGTACCACCAGGGCCTAACCTTCTTAATGAAAAACTGTTTTTT; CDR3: CASSLVPPGPNLLNEKLFF